Below, 2 T cell receptor beta chains from the same sample are listed, as sequenced in a study of OX40 agonist ivuxolimab in advanced cancers. The receptor library was made with the immunoSEQ multiplex PCR assay. The table comes from immuneACCESS by way of TCRdb, which keeps in-frame sequences with V and J called. Part of the clones is missing from these tables; in studies checked, under half for an unresolved V gene and the rest for unknown reasons. Recorded for this sample are fewer than 90,000 clones; roughly nine tenths of them occurred a single time. In total, the top ten clones hold around 0.19% of the sample. This specimen was CD4+ or CD8+ T cells sorted from blood, taken in a trial of the OX40 agonist ivuxolimab. Receptors originate from an adult with an advanced solid tumor such as melanoma, head and neck, liver or kidney cancer.

The chain links TRBV5-1 to TRBJ1-3; D unclear. Germline CDR1 reads SGHRS; CDR2 reads YFSETQ. Trimming left V 4 bases short and J 0 bases short, with 11 bases between. The CDR3 is 15 amino acids. The CDR3 spells CASSPQGNSGNTIYF. Here the CDR3 DNA reads TGCGCCAGCAGCCCACAAGGGAACTCTGGAAACACCATATATTTT.

The chain uses TRBV25-1 and TRBJ1-3, with D unclear. The CDR3 sequence is 14 residues long. Trimming pared 3 bases from V and 6 bases from J, leaving 12 bases between. CDR1 and CDR2 (germline): MGHDK, SYGVNS. The CDR3 DNA follows: TGTGCCAGCAGTGATCGAACATCGGAAAACACCATATATTTT. Translation: CASSDRTSENTIYF.